This TCR beta chain is drawn from a study of cytomegalovirus exposure and HLA in healthy donors. Study-wide context: Unique TCRs numbering roughly 80 million, obtained from HLA-typed donors, made up an early data release.

Between the trimmed V and J ends, which lost 1 base and 7 bases, there was a span of 10 bases. The CDR3 length is 13 residues. Per the germline V gene, CDR1 is MDHEN and CDR2 is SYDVKM. Amplification used 60 Vbeta primers and 13 Jbeta primers. Profiling relied on immunoSEQ multiplex PCR, and the TCRdb table lists in-frame clones only, not all of them. The table lists around 150,000 clones, 80% of them singletons. Study-wide findings and caveats: CMV serostatus was the only recorded immune exposure for donors. The authors listed roughly 150 TCR beta chains as cytomegalovirus-associated. While the bulk of TCR sequences proved rare, some public TCRs turned up in many donors.

With regard to this clone: Antigen: not known.

The chain uses TRBV28 and TRBJ1-1; D not resolved. This sequence originates from a man aged 50 or older in good health and CMV-seronegative. The sequenced material came from PBMCs. In DNA, the CDR3 is TGTGCCAGCAGTTTATTAGTCTCGATTGAAGCTTTCTTT. The encoded protein is CASSLLVSIEAFF.